This T cell receptor beta chain was profiled in a study of blood T cell repertoires in COVID-19 (dated by TCRdb to about 2020). With respect to the entire study: Samples from collaborators originated in the United States, Italy and Spain and spanned both the acute and convalescent phases of COVID-19. The prospective study material was composed of cDNA or gDNA derived from T cells, B-cell-depleted T cells, or PBMCs. The dataset comprised deeply sampled blood TCRbeta repertoires from subjects exposed to, actively infected with, or recovered from COVID-19. The repertoires were released in a freely available public database intended as a resource for research on the immune response to SARS-CoV-2. The samples were drawn from two sources: the first 160 participants of the ongoing ImmuneRACE study, and some 1,300 subjects contributed by 6 global collaborators. A de-identified subject ID, COVID-19 status, age in years and sex were almost always included in the sample metadata. HLA class I and class II types, where available, came from metadata supplied by the sample provider rather than from assay-based typing.

Points the paper makes about the study in general: Clinical and demographic metadata were provided uncurated, with the amount varying by source and participant.

CDR3 length: 14 amino acids, cysteine to phenylalanine. Only the CDR3 DNA stays, 42 bases, in frame from base 1. The germline ends are 9 bases apart after V is trimmed by 0 bases and J by 3 bases. In the germline V gene (reference sequence), CDR1 corresponds to SGHNT and CDR2 to YYREEE. Whole blood was collected in K2EDTA tubes by collaborating institutions according to the institutions' own protocols. For TCRbeta analysis, collaborators shipped samples in one of three forms: frozen whole blood, isolated PBMCs, or DNA extracted from either of those sample types. The immunoSEQ Assay, a bias-controlled multiplex PCR, was used to amplify TCRbeta CDR3 regions from genomic DNA. Concerning the study's data processing: Nucleated cell counts per sample were estimated from amplification of reference gene primers within the assay. Sequence reads were collapsed and filtered to measure the absolute abundance of every unique TCRbeta CDR3 rearrangement. Productive Simpson clonality was computed per sample as the square root of Simpson's diversity index over productive rearrangements. Drawn from immuneACCESS, this table holds only the in-frame rearrangements with V and J called that TCRdb kept. Clones are partly lost; checked studies trace under half to an unresolved V gene and leave the rest unexplained. Clone size and the V and J calls come from that table; the DNA yielded D and trimming. In this sample the table shows roughly 140,000 clones, roughly 81% of which occur a single time. The ten largest clones capture roughly 8% of the sample.

This clone appeared a few times. The clone's antigen remains unknown. No base qualities exist here, and no much larger clone lies one base off it. The sequencing sample was made of peripheral blood. The chain was built from TRBV5-4 and TRBJ1-2, with the D gene not clear enough to name. The TCR comes from a human donor with acute or convalescent COVID-19. The donor label of this sample is uncertain. This receptor has the CDR3 CASSLVEIDYGYTF. The nucleotide sequence is TGTGCCAGCAGCTTGGTGGAGATTGACTATGGCTACACCTTC. With the portions outside the CDR3 filled from the reference TRBV5-4 and TRBJ1-2 genes, the complete variable region becomes ETGVTQSPTHLIKTRGQQVTLRCSSQSGHNTVSWYQQALGQGPQFIFQYYREEENGRGNFPPRFSGLQFPNYSSELNVNALELDDSALYLCASSLVEIDYGYTFGSGTRLTVV.